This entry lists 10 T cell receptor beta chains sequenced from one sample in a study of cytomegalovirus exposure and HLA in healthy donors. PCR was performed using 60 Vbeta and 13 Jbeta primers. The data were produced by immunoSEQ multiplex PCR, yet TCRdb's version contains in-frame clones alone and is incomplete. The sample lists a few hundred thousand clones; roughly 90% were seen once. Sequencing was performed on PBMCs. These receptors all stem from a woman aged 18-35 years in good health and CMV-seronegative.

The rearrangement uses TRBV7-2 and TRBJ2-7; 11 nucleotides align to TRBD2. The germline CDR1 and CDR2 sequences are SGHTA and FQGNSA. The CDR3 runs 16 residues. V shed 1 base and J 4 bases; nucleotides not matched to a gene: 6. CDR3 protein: CASSLGPGLAAYEQYF. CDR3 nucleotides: TGTGCCAGCAGCTTAGGACCGGGACTAGCGGCTTACGAGCAGTACTTC.

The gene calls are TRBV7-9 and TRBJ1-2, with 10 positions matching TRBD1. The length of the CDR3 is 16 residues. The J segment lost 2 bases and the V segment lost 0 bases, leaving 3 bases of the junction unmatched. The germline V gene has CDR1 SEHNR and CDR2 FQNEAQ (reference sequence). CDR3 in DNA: TGTGCCAGCAGCTTAGCTGGGGACAGGGGAAACTATGGCTACACCTTC. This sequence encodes CASSLAGDRGNYGYTF.

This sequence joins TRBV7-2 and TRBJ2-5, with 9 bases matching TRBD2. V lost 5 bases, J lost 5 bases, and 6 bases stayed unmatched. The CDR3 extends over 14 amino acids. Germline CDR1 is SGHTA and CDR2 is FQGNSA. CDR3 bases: TGTGCCAGCAGCCACGGGAGCGGGGGGGAGACCCAGTACTTC. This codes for CASSHGSGGETQYF.

In DNA, the CDR3 is TGTGCCAGAAGACCCGGGACAGGAGACAATGAGCAGTTCTTC. Its protein product is CARRPGTGDNEQFF. The chain has TRBV5-3 and TRBJ2-1; 8 bases fit TRBD1. TRBV5-3 is filed as an ORF, its function uncertain. The CDR3 contains 14 residues. V gave up 5 bases and J gave up 5 bases; unmatched junction bases: 6.

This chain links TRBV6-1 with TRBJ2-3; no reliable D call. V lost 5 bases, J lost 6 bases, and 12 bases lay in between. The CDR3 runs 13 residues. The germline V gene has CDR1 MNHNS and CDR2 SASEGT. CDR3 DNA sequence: TGTGCCAGCAGTACCACGACACAGGATACGCAGTATTTT. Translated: CASSTTTQDTQYF.

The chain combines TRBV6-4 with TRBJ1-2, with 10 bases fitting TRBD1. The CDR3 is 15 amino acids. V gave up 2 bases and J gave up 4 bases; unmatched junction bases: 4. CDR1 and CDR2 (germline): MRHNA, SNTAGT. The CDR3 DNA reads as TGTGCCAGCAGTGACGGGACAGGGGAAGGCTATGGCTACACCTTC. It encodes CASSDGTGEGYGYTF.

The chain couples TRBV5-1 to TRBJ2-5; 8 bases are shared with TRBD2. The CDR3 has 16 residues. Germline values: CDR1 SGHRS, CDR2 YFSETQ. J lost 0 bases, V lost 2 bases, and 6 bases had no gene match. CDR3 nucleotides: TGCGCCAGCAGCTTTAGCGGGGCCGGTAACCAAGAGACCCAGTACTTC. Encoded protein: CASSFSGAGNQETQYF.

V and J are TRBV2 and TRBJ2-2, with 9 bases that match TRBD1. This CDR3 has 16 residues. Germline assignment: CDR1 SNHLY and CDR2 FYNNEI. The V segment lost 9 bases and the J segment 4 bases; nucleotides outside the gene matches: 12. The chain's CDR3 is CASKSRPGQGTGELFF. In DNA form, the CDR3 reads TGTGCCAGTAAATCCCGTCCGGGACAGGGCACCGGGGAGCTGTTTTTT.

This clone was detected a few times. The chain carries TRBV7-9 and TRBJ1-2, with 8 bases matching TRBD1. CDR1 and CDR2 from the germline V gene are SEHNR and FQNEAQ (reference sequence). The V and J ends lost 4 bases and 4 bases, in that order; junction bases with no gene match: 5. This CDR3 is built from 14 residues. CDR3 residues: CASSSSGQGYGYTF. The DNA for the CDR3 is TGTGCCAGCAGCTCGTCAGGACAGGGCTATGGCTACACCTTC. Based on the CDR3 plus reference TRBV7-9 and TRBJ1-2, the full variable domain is DTGVSQNPRHKITKRGQNVTFRCDPISEHNRLYWYRQTLGQGPEFLTYFQNEAQLEKSRLLSDRFSAERPKGSFSTLEIQRTEQGDSAMYLCASSSSGQGYGYTFGSGTRLTVV.

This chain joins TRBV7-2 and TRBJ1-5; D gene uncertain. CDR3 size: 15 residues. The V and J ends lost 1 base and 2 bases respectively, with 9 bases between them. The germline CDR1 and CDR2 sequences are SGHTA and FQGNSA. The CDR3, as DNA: TGTGCCAGCAGCTTAGTGGGAGGACGCAATCAGCCCCAGCATTTT. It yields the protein CASSLVGGRNQPQHF.